One T cell receptor beta chain is described in this entry. The antigen is not known. This record belongs to a study of T cell responses to AZD1222 COVID-19 vaccine. Trimming removed 1 base at V and 4 bases at J, with 16 bases between. The CDR3 length is 16 residues. Germline CDR1 and CDR2: SGHAT and FQNNGV. Sequencing was performed with immunoSEQ multiplex PCR; in TCRdb, only in-frame clones are kept and a portion is missing. The table shows about 150,000 clones, with 91% occurring only once. Broader study findings: No day 14 peak samples; only post-peak repertoires were characterized. Donor demographics were predominantly white British with a female majority; clonal diversity may be underestimated. Dominant CD4 TCR responses targeted spike regions 160-218 and 743-854.

The rearrangement uses TRBV11-2 and TRBJ1-2; D remains unclear. The receptor was isolated from an adult in good health. The material sequenced was peripheral blood, taken on day 0 of AZD1222 vaccination. The CDR3 loop reads CASSLGGGQLAYGYTF. In DNA form, the CDR3 reads TGTGCCAGCAGCTTAGGGGGTGGGCAGTTGGCCTATGGCTACACCTTC.